Each of the 14 T cell receptor beta chains below was sequenced from the same sample in a study of human T cells and chemical hapten exposure. TCRdb re-called the RACE reads with MiXCR, one entry per CDR3 protein. Among approximately 120,000 distinct CDR3 sequences listed, 9.2% were seen once. Time point: patch test 2, 6 weeks after DPC sensitization. The treatment here: therapeutic diphenylcyclopropenone sensitization with weekly scalp DPC. Here the sequenced sample was whole blood, taken in connection with sensitization to the hapten diphenylcyclopropenone (DPC). The source is a woman in her thirties or forties with alopecia areata. Some clones in this sample may be carry-over from other donors' samples.

This clonotype showed up just a few times. The chain has TRBV6-2 or TRBV6-3 and TRBJ2-2, with D possibly being TRBD2 (6 bases). V was trimmed by 6 bases and J by 4 bases, leaving 27 bases between them. The CDR3 totals 19 residues. Germline loops: CDR1 MNHEY, CDR2 SVGEGT. The CDR3 sequence is CASSTRKRRRGGSTGELFF. CDR3 DNA: TGTGCCAGCAGCACGCGCAAAAGAAGGAGGGGAGGTAGCACCGGGGAGCTGTTTTTT.

The chain recombines TRBV6-6 with TRBJ1-4; D is possibly TRBD1 (5 bases). This CDR3 contains 12 residues. The germline CDR1 and CDR2 sequences are MNHNY and SVGAGI (reference sequence). V lost 5 bases to trimming and J lost 12 bases, with 13 bases between them. The CDR3 reads CASSQSGSELFF. DNA for the CDR3: TGTGCCAGCAGTCAATCAGGGTCGGAACTGTTTTTT.

This clonotype showed up just a few times. The chain couples TRBV7-9 to TRBJ2-7; 11 bases align to TRBD1. The CDR3 runs 16 residues. Germline lookup yields CDR1 SEHNR and CDR2 FQNEAQ (reference sequence). V lost 5 bases to trimming and J lost 0 bases; unmatched junction nucleotides: 6. CDR3 DNA sequence: TGTGCCAGCAGCCGGGGGACAGGGGGTCTCTCCTACGAGCAGTACTTC. Protein sequence: CASSRGTGGLSYEQYF.

This clonotype was detected ten times or more. This chain connects TRBV2 to TRBJ1-2; D gene uncertain. V was trimmed by 6 bases and J by 0 bases, leaving 8 bases between them. The CDR3 runs 13 residues. Germline V CDR1 and CDR2: SNHLY, FYNNEI. CDR3 in amino acids: CASSPVPNYGYTF. The CDR3 DNA follows: TGTGCCAGCAGCCCGGTCCCTAACTATGGCTACACCTTC.

This clonotype appeared a few times. V and J are TRBV10-3 and TRBJ2-7; 8 bases line up with TRBD2. V was pared by 7 bases and J by 4 bases, with 6 bases of the junction left unmatched. Germline loops: CDR1 ENHRY, CDR2 SYGVKD. The CDR3 is made up of 13 amino acids. The CDR3 sequence: CAINGGAKYEQYF. Written as DNA, the CDR3 is TGTGCCATCAACGGGGGGGCAAAGTACGAGCAGTACTTC.

The DNA of the CDR3 is TGTGCCAGCAGCTCCTGGACTCATAAGGGGCATTTCTTC. Translated: CASSSWTHKGHFF. The rearrangement uses TRBV11-2 and TRBJ2-1, with D perhaps assigned TRBD1 or TRBD2 (5 bases each). Germline V gene lookup returns CDR1 SGHAT and CDR2 FQNNGV. The germline V and J ends were trimmed by 4 bases and 16 bases, with 20 bases remaining between them. The CDR3 sequence is 13 residues long.

Many counts were recorded for this clonotype. CDR3 nucleotide sequence: TGTGCCAGCAGTTACTCGGATGTCGATCAGCCCCAGCATTTT. It codes for CASSYSDVDQPQHF. The genes are TRBV6-5 and TRBJ1-5; unclear D gene. The germline V gene encodes CDR1 MNHEY and CDR2 SVGAGI. V lost 0 bases and J 5 bases, leaving 8 bases between the germline ends. This CDR3 has 14 residues.

This clonotype was detected only a few times. The chain uses TRBV9 and TRBJ2-3; D might be TRBD2 (5 bases). The V end lost 4 bases, the J end lost 5 bases, and 20 bases lay between the germline ends. This CDR3 has 16 residues. CDR1 is SGDLS, CDR2 YYNGEE, per germline. CDR3 in DNA: TGTGCCAGCAGCCCCTTCCGGGATGTAGCGAGAGATACGCAGTATTTT. It encodes CASSPFRDVARDTQYF. The whole variable domain, remainder taken from reference TRBV9 and TRBJ2-3, is DSGVTQTPKHLITATGQRVTLRCSPRSGDLSVYWYQQSLDQGLQFLIQYYNGEERAKGNILERFSAQQFPDLHSELNLSSLELGDSALYFCASSPFRDVARDTQYFGPGTRLTVL.

The V and J genes are TRBV12-3 or TRBV12-4 and TRBJ2-7; D is unclear. This CDR3 has 13 amino acids. Trimming cost V 6 bases and J 6 bases, with 15 bases left between them. The CDR3 DNA reads as TGTGCCAGCAGGCCGACGGGCATTGGCGAGCAGTACTTC. Translated, it gives CASRPTGIGEQYF.

The V and J genes are TRBV11-2 and TRBJ2-3, with 9 bases matching TRBD1. The CDR3 totals 15 residues. Trimming removed 5 bases from V and 3 bases from J; junction bases left unmatched: 6. Germline V gene data show CDR1 as SGHAT and CDR2 as FQNNGV. The CDR3: CASSTGQGWTDTQYF. The CDR3 DNA sequence: TGTGCCAGCAGCACCGGACAGGGGTGGACAGATACGCAGTATTTT.

J is TRBJ2-3 and V is TRBV7-9, with 9 bases identical to TRBD2. This CDR3 is 19 amino acids long. J gave up 1 base and V 4 bases, and 15 bases lay outside the gene matches. Germline-derived CDR1 and CDR2 are SEHNR and FQNEAQ (reference sequence). The CDR3 region is CASSSRGGGTPFGTDTQYF. In nucleotides, the CDR3 is TGTGCCAGCAGCTCGCGGGGGGGCGGCACCCCTTTTGGCACAGATACGCAGTATTTT.

This clonotype has more than one count but fewer than ten. The chain uses TRBV6-2 or TRBV6-3 and TRBJ1-5; unclear D gene. V was cut by 5 bases and J by 7 bases, with 18 bases left in between. The CDR3 covers 15 residues. CDR1 is MNHEY and CDR2 is SVGEGT in the germline V gene. CDR3 amino acids: CASSHSTWARQPQHF. The DNA of the CDR3 is TGTGCCAGCAGTCATTCGACCTGGGCGCGACAGCCCCAGCATTTT.

The chain links TRBV7-2 to TRBJ2-2, with D uncertain. With 1 base removed from V and 4 bases from J, the gap between germline ends came to 7 bases. In germline, CDR1 is SGHTA, CDR2 FQGNSA. The CDR3 loop spans 14 amino acids. CDR3 bases: TGTGCCAGCAGCTTAGGTTGGCTCACCGGGGAGCTGTTTTTT. Amino acids: CASSLGWLTGELFF.

This sequence joins TRBV7-2 and TRBJ1-1; D is unclear. This CDR3 contains 13 residues. Looked up from germline, CDR1 is SGHTA and CDR2 is FQGNSA. Trimming pared 8 bases from V and 2 bases from J, leaving 12 bases between. CDR3 amino acids: CASSPQQNTEAFF. The CDR3 coding sequence is TGTGCCAGCTCCCCCCAGCAAAACACTGAAGCTTTCTTT.